The clone carrying this T cell receptor beta chain was seen only a few times. Its matching antigen is unknown. The CDR3 consists of 15 residues. In germline, CDR1 is SGHVS, CDR2 FQNEAQ. Germline trimming cut 6 bases from V and 0 bases from J; bases unmatched to any gene: 5. This specimen belongs to a study of glioma-infiltrating T cells. The iRepertoire nested amplicon-rescue multiplex PCR amplified TCR alpha and beta CDR3s from RNA. For one-step reverse transcription and amplification, about 90-450 ng of tissue mRNA or PBMC total RNA was used. TCRdb passed the multiplex PCR reads through MiXCR, listing each CDR3 protein once. The sample holds 35,000 to 45,000 distinct CDR3 sequences; under 25% are singletons and the top ten take roughly 6.8%. Findings of the study overall: Non-neoplastic patients had below-expected tissue-blood divergence, while all gliomas exceeded expectation. Very few CDR3 sequences were shared between tissue and blood.

The sequence derives from a human donor with low-grade glioma or glioblastoma, undergoing nonglioma brain surgery, or in good health (not recorded which). Sequenced sample: glioma tissue, nonneoplastic brain tissue, or PBMCs (not recorded which). The chain uses TRBV7-8 and TRBJ2-3; 8 bases align to TRBD1. The CDR3: CASSQGATSTDTQYF. The CDR3, as DNA: TGTGCCAGCAGTCAGGGGGCCACTAGCACAGATACGCAGTATTTT. Looking up the rest from reference TRBV7-8 and TRBJ2-3 gives the full variable domain: GAGVSQSPRYKVAKRGQDVALRCDPISGHVSLFWYQQALGQGPEFLTYFQNEAQLDKSGLPSDRFFAERPEGSVSTLKIQRTQQEDSAVYLCASSQGATSTDTQYFGPGTRLTVL.